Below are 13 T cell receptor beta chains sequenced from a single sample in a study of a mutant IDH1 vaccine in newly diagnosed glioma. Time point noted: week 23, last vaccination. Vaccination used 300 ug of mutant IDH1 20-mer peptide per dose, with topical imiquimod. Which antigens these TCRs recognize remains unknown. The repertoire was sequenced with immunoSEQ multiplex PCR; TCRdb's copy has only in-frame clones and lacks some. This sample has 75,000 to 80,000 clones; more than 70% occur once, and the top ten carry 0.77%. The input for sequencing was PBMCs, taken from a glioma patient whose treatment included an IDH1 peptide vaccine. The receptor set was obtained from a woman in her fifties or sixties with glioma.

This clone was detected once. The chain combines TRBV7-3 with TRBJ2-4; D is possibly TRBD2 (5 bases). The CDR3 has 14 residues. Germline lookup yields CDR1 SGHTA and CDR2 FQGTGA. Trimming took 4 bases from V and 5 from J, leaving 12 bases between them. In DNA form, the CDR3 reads TGTGCCAGCAGCTCCCATCTCGGGGAAAACATTCAGTACTTC. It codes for CASSSHLGENIQYF.

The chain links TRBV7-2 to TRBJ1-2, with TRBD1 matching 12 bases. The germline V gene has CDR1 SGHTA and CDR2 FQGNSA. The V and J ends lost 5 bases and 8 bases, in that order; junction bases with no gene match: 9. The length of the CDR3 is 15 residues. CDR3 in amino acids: CASSPGTGGRRGYTF. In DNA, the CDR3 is TGTGCCAGCAGCCCCGGGACAGGGGGCAGGCGGGGCTACACCTTC. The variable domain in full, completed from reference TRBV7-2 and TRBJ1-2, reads GAGVSQSPSNKVTEKGKDVELRCDPISGHTALYWYRQSLGQGLEFLIYFQGNSAPDKSGLPSDRFSAERTGGSVSTLTIQRTQQEDSAVYLCASSPGTGGRRGYTFGSGTRLTVV.

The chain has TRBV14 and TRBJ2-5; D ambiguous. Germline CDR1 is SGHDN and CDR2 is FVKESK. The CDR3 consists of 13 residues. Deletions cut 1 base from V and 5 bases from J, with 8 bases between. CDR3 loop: CASSQGPSETQYF. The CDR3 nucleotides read TGTGCCAGCAGCCAAGGACCGTCGGAGACCCAGTACTTC. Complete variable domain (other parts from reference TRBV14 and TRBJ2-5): EAGVTQFPSHSVIEKGQTVTLRCDPISGHDNLYWYRRVMGKEIKFLLHFVKESKQDESGMPNNRFLAERTGGTYSTLKVQPAELEDSGVYFCASSQGPSETQYFGPGTRLLVL.

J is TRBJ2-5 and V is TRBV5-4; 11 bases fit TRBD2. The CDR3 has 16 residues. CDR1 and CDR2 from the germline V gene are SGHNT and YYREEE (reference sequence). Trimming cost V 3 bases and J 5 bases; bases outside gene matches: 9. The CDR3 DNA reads TGTGCCAGCAGCTCCGGGACTAGCGGAGTTGGGGAGACCCAGTACTTC. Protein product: CASSSGTSGVGETQYF.

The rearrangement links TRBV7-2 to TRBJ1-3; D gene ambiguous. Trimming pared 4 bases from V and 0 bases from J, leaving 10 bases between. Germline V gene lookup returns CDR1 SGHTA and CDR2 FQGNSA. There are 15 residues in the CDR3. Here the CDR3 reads CASSWALSSGNTIYF. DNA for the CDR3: TGTGCCAGCAGCTGGGCACTGAGCTCTGGAAACACCATATATTTT.

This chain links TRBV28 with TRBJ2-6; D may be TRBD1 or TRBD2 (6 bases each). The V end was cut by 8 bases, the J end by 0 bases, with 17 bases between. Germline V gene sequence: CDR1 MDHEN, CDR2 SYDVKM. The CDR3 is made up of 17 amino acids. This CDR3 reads CASYGGYSSSGANVLTF. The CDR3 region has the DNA TGTGCCAGCTACGGGGGCTATTCGAGCTCTGGGGCCAACGTCCTGACTTTC.

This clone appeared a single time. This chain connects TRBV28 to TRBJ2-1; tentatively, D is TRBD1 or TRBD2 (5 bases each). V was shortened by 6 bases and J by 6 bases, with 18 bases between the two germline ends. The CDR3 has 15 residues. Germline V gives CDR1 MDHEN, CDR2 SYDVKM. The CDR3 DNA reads TGTGCCAGCAGCCTGGGGACCTCGTGGGGCAATGAGCAGTTCTTC. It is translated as CASSLGTSWGNEQFF.

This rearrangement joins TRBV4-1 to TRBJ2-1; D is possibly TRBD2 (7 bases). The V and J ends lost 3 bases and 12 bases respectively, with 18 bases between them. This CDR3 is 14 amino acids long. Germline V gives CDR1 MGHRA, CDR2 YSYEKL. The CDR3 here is CASSQPEREGGQFF. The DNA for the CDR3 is TGCGCCAGCAGCCAGCCGGAAAGGGAGGGGGGGCAGTTCTTC.

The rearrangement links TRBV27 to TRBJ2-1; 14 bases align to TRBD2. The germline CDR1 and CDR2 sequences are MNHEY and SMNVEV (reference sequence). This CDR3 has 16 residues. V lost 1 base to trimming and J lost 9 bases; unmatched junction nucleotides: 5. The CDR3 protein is CASSLYPTSGRGEQFF. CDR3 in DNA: TGTGCCAGCAGTTTATACCCGACTAGCGGGAGGGGTGAGCAGTTCTTC.

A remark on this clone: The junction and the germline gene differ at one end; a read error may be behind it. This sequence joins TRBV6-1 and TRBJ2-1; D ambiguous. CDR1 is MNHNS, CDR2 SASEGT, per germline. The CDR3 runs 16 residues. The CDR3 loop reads CASREGYLSSYNEQFF. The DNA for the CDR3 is TGTGCCAGCAGAGAAGGGTACCTAAGCTCCTACAATGAGCAGTTCTTC.

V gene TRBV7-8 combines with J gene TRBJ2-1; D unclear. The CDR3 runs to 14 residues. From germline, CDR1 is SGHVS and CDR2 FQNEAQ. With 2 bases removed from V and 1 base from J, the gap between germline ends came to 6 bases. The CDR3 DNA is TGTGCCAGCAGCTTATTGACTTCCTACAATGAGCAGTTCTTC. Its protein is CASSLLTSYNEQFF.

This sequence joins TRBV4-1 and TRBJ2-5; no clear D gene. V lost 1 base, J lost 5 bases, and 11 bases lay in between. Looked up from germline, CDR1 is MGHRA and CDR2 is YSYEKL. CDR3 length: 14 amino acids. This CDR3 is CASSQVLLVETQYF. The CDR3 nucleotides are TGCGCCAGCAGCCAAGTCCTCCTTGTGGAGACCCAGTACTTC.

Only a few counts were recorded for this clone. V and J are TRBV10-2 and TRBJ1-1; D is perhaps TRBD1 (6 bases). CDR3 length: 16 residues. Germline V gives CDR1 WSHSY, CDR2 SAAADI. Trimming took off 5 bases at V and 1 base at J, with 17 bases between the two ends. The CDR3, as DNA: TGCGCCAGCAGTCCGGACGAGGGGGGGTGGAACACTGAAGCTTTCTTT. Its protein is CASSPDEGGWNTEAFF.